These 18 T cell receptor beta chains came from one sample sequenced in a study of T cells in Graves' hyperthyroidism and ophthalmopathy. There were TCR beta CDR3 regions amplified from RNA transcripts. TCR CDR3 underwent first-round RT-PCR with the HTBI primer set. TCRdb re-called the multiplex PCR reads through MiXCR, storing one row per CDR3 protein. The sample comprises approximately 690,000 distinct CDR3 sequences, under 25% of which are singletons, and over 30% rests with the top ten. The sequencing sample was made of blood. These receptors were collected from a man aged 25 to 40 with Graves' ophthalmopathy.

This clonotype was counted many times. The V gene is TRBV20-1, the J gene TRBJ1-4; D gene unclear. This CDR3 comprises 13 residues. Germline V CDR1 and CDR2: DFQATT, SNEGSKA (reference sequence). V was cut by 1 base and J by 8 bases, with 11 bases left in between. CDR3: CSARVSLGEKLFF. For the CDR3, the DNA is TGCAGTGCTAGAGTTAGTTTGGGGGAAAAACTGTTTTTT.

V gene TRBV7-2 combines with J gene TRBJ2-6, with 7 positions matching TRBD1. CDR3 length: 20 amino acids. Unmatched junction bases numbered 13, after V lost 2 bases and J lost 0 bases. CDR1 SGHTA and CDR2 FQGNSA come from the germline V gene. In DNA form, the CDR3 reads TGTGCCAGCAGCTTATTAAGCGAGGGCAGGGGGTTCTCTGGGGCCAACGTCCTGACTTTC. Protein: CASSLLSEGRGFSGANVLTF. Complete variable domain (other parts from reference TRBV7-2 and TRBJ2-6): GAGVSQSPSNKVTEKGKDVELRCDPISGHTALYWYRQSLGQGLEFLIYFQGNSAPDKSGLPSDRFSAERTGGSVSTLTIQRTQQEDSAVYLCASSLLSEGRGFSGANVLTFGAGSRLTVL.

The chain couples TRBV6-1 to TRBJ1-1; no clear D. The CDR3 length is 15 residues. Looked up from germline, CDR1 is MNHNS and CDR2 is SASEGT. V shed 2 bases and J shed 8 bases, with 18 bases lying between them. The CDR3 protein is CASSERLLLPTEAFF. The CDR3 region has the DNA TGTGCCAGCAGTGAACGCCTCCTCTTGCCGACCGAAGCTTTCTTT.

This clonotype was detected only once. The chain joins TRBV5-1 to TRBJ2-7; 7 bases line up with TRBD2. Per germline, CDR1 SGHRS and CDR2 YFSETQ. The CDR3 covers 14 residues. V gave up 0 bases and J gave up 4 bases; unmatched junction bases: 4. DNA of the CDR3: TGCGCCAGCAGCTTGGACAGCGGGACTTACGAGCAGTACTTC. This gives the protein CASSLDSGTYEQYF.

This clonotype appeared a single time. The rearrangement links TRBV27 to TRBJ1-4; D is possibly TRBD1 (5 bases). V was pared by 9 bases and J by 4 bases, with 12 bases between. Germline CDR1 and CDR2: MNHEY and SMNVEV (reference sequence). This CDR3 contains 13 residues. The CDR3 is CASSGTLNEKLFF. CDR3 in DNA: TGTGCCAGTTCCGGGACCCTTAATGAAAAACTGTTTTTT.

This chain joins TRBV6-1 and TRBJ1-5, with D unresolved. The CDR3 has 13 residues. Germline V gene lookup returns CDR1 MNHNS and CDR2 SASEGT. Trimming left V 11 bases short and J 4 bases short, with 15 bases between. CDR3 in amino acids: CASWETKNQPQHF. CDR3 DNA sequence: TGTGCCTCATGGGAGACTAAGAATCAGCCCCAGCATTTT.

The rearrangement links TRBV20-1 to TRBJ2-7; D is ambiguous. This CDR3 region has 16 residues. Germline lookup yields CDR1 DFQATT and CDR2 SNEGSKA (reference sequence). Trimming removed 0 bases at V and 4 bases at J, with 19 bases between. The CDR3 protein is CSARDPVQNSGYEQYF. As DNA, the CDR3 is TGCAGTGCTAGAGATCCCGTTCAAAACTCTGGTTACGAGCAGTACTTC.

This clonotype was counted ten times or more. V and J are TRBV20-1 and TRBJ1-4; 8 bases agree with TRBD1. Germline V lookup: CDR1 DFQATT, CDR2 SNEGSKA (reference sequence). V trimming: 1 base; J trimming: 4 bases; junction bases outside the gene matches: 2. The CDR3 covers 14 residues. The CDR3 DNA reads TGCAGTGCTAGAGGGACAGGGAATAATGAAAAACTGTTTTTT. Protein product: CSARGTGNNEKLFF.

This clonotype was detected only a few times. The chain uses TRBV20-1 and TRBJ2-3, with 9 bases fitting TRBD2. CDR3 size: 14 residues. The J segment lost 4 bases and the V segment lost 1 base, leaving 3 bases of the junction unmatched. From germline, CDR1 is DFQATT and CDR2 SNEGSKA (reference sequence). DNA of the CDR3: TGCAGTGCTAGAGGTGTAGCGGGAGCAGATACGCAGTATTTT. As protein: CSARGVAGADTQYF.

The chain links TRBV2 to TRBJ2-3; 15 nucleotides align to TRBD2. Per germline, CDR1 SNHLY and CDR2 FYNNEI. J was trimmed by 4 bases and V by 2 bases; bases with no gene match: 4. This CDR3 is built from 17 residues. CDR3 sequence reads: CASSEWGLAGGADTQYF. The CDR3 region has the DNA TGTGCCAGCAGTGAATGGGGACTAGCGGGAGGCGCAGATACGCAGTATTTT.

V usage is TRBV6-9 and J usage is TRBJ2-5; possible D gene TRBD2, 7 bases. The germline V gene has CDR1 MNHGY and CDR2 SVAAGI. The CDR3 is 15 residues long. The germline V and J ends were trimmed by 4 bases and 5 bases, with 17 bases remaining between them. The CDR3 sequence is CASSSLEGGMETQYF. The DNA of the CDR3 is TGTGCCAGCAGTTCCCTGGAGGGGGGGATGGAGACCCAGTACTTC.

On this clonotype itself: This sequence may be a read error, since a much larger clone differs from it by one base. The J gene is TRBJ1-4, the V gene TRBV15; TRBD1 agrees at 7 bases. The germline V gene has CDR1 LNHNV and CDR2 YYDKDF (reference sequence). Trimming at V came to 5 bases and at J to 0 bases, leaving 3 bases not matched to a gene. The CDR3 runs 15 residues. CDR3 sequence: CATSAGTATNEKLFF. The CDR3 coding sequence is TGTGCCACCAGCGCCGGGACAGCAACTAATGAAAAACTGTTTTTT.

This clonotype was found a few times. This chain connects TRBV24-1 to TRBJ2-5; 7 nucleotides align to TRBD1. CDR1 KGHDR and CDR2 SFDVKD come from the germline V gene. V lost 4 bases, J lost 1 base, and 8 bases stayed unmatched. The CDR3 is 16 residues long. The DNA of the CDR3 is TGTGCCACCAGTGACCGAAGGGACAGCACCCAAGAGACCCAGTACTTC. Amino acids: CATSDRRDSTQETQYF.

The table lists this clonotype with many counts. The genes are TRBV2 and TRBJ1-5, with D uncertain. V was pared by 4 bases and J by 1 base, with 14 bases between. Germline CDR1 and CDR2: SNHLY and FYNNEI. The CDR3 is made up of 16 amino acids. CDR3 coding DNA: TGTGCCAGCAGTGGGAACTTAGAGTTAAGCAATCAGCCCCAGCATTTT. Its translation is CASSGNLELSNQPQHF.

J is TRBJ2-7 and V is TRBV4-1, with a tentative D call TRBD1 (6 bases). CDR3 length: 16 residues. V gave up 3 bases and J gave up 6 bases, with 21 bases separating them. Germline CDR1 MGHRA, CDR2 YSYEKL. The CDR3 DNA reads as TGCGCCAGCAGCCAGAACAGGGCTACCCCCTTTACCGAGCAGTACTTC. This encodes CASSQNRATPFTEQYF.

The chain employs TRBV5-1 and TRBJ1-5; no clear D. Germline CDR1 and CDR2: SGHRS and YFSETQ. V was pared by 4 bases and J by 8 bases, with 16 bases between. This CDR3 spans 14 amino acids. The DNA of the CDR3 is TGCGCCAGCAGCCCGGGTGGCTCCCTGGAGCCCCAGCATTTT. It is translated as CASSPGGSLEPQHF.

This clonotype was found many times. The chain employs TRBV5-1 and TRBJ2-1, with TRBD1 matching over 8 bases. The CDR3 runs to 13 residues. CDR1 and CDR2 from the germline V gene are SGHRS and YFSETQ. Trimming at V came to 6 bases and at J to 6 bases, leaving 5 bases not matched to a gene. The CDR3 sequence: CASNRDRPNEQFF. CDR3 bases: TGCGCCAGCAACCGGGACAGGCCCAATGAGCAGTTCTTC.

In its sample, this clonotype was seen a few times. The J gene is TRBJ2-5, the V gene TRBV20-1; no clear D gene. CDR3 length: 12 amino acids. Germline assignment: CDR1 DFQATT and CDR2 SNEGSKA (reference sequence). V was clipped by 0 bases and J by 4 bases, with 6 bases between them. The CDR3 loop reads CSARDVGETQYF. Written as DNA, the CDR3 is TGCAGTGCTAGAGATGTGGGAGAGACCCAGTACTTC.